The clone carrying this T cell receptor (beta chain) was picked up a small number of times. The entry originates in a study of cytomegalovirus exposure and HLA in healthy donors. Germline-derived CDR1 and CDR2 are MGHRA and YSYEKL. The length of the CDR3 is 15 residues. V lost 4 bases and J lost 2, with 12 bases in between. PCR amplification relied on 60 Vbeta primers (plus 13 Jbeta primers). TCRdb keeps only in-frame clones here, not all; method: immunoSEQ multiplex PCR. The data hold under 200,000 clones, with 65% to 85% observed a single time. This TCR was recovered from a woman in her 40s in good health and CMV-seropositive. Sequenced input: PBMCs. This rearrangement joins TRBV4-1 to TRBJ1-3, with D unclear. Written as DNA, the CDR3 is TGCGCCAGCAGCCGAGACATGGCCACTGGAAACACCATATATTTT. It is translated as CASSRDMATGNTIYF.